This TCR delta chain originates from a study of gamma-delta T cells after stem cell transplantation. The CDR3 has 15 residues. CDR1 is GEAIGNYY and CDR2 is EKD in the germline V gene. V dropped 3 bases and J dropped 1; count of bases not matched to a gene: 5. TCRdb processed the RT-PCR reads again with the CATT caller. Of roughly 3,000 delta-chain clones in the sample, 2.5% to 3% were seen once. This receptor was identified in a human donor. It is not recorded whose cells these are; they may come from a transplant donor. V and J are TRDV2 and TRDJ1; TRDD3 matches 9 bases. Source material: gamma-delta T cells. CDR3 sequence (DNA): TGTGCCTGTGACTTTCTGGGGGATTCCACCGATAAACTCATCTTT. The encoded protein is CACDFLGDSTDKLIF.